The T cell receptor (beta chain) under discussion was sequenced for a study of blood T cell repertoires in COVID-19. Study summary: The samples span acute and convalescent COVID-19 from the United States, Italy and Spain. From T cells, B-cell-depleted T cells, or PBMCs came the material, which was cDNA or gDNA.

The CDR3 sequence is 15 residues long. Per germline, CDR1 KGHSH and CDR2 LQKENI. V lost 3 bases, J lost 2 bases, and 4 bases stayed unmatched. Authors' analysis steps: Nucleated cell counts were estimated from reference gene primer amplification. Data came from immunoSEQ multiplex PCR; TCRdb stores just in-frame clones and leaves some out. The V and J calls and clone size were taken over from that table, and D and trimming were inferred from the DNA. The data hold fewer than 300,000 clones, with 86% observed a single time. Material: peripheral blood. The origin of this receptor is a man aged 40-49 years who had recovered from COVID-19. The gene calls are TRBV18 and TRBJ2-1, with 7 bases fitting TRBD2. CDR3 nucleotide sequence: TGTGCCAGCTCACCCCCGGGAGGCACCTACAATGAGCAGTTCTTC. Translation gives CASSPPGGTYNEQFF.